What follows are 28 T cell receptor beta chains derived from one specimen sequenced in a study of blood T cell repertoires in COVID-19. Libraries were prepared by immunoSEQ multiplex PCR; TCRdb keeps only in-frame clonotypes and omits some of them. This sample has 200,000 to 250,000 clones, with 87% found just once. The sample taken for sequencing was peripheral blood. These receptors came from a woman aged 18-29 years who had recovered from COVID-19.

CDR3 in amino acids: CAISESTALYTDTQYF. The DNA of the CDR3 is TGTGCCATCAGTGAGTCGACAGCGTTGTACACAGATACGCAGTATTTT. The rearrangement uses TRBV10-3 and TRBJ2-3, with a tentative D call TRBD1 (5 bases). The CDR3 totals 16 residues. V was cut by 0 bases and J by 2 bases, with 12 bases left in between. CDR1 is ENHRY and CDR2 is SYGVKD in the germline V gene.

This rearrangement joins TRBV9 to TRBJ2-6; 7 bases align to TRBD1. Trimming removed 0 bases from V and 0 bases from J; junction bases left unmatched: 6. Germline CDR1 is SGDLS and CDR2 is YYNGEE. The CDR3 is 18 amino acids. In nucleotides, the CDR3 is TGTGCCAGCAGCGTAGGGGACAGACCCAGCTCTGGGGCCAACGTCCTGACTTTC. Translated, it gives CASSVGDRPSSGANVLTF.

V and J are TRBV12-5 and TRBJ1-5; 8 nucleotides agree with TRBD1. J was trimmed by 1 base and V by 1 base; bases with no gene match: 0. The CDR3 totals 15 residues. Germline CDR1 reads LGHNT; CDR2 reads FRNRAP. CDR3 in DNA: TGTGCTAGTGGTTTGGGGACAGGGAGCAATCAGCCCCAGCATTTT. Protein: CASGLGTGSNQPQHF.

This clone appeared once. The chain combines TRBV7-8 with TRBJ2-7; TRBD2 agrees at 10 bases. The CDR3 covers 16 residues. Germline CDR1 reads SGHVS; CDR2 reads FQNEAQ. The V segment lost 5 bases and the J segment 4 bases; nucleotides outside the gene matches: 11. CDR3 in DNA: TGTGCCAGCAGCACTAACAAGCGGGAGGGGGAATACGAGCAGTACTTC. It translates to CASSTNKREGEYEQYF.

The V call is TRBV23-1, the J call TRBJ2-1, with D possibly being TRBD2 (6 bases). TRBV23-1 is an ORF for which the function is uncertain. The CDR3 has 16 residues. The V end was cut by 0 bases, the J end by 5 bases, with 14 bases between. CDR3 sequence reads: CASSQSVRESHNEQFF. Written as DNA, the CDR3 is TGCGCCAGCAGTCAATCCGTCCGGGAGAGCCACAATGAGCAGTTCTTC.

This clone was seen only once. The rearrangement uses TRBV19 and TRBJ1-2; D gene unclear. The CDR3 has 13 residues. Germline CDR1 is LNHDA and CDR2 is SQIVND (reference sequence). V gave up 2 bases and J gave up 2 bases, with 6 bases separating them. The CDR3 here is CASSISRNYGYTF. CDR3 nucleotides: TGTGCCAGTAGTATAAGCCGGAACTATGGCTACACCTTC.

The CDR3 sequence: CASSYQGVYEQYF. The CDR3 DNA reads as TGTGCCAGCAGTTATCAGGGGGTCTACGAGCAGTACTTC. The V and J genes are TRBV12-3 or TRBV12-4 and TRBJ2-7; 7 nucleotides align to TRBD1. With 4 bases clipped from V and 3 bases from J, the junction kept 3 bases outside the gene matches. The length of the CDR3 is 13 residues.

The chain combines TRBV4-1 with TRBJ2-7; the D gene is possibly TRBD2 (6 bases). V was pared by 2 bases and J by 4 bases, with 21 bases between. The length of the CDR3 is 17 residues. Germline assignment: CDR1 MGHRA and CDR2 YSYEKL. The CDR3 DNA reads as TGCGCCAGCAGCCAATTTTCTCCCTTGGGAGGAGAATACGAGCAGTACTTC. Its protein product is CASSQFSPLGGEYEQYF.

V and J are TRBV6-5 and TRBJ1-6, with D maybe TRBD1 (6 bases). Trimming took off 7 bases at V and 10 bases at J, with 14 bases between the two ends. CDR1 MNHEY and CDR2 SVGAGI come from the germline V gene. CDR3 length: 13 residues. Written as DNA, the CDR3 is TGTGCCAGCACATCAGGGGTAGGGTCACCCCTCCACTTT. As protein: CASTSGVGSPLHF.

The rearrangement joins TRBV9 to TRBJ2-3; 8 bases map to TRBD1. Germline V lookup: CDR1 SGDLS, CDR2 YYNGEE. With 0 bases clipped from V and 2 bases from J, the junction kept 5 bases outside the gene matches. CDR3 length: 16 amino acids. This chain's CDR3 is CASSVGSGGNTDTQYF. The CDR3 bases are TGTGCCAGCAGCGTAGGGTCAGGGGGCAACACAGATACGCAGTATTTT.

Here the CDR3 reads CASSQFGASGTSGIEQFF. The CDR3 coding sequence is TGTGCCAGCAGTCAGTTTGGGGCATCCGGGACTAGCGGGATTGAGCAGTTCTTC. V is TRBV28 and J is TRBJ2-1; 13 nucleotides agree with TRBD2. V was clipped by 5 bases and J by 9 bases; unmatched bases: 16. The V gene's germline CDR1 is MDHEN and CDR2 SYDVKM. The CDR3 extends over 18 amino acids.

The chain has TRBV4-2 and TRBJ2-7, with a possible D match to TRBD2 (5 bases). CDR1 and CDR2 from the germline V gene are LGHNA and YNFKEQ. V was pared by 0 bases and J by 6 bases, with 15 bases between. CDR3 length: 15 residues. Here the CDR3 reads CASSQERGAVSEQYF. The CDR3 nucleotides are TGTGCCAGCAGCCAAGAACGAGGAGCGGTCTCCGAGCAGTACTTC.

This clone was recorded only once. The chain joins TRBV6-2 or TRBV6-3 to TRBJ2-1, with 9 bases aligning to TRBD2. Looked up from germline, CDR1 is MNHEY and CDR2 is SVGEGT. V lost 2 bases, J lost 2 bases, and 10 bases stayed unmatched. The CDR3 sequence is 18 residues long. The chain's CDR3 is CASSYPNDLAGPYNEQFF. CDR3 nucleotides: TGTGCCAGCAGTTACCCTAACGATCTAGCGGGACCCTACAATGAGCAGTTCTTC.

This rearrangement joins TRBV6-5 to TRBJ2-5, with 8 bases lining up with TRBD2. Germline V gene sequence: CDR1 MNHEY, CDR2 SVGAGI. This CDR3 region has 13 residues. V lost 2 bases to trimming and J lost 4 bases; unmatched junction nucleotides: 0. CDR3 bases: TGTGCCAGCAGTTACGGACTAGCAGAGACCCAGTACTTC. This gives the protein CASSYGLAETQYF.

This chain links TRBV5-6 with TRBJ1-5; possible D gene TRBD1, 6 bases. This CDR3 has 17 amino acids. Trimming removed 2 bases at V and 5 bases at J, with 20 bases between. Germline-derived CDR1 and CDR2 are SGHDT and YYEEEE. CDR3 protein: CASSFGIDDRIHQPQHF. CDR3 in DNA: TGTGCCAGCAGCTTCGGAATAGACGACAGGATTCATCAGCCCCAGCATTTT. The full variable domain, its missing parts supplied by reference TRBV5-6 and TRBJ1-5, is DAGVTQSPTHLIKTRGQQVTLRCSPKSGHDTVSWYQQALGQGPQFIFQYYEEEERQRGNFPDRFSGHQFPNYSSELNVNALLLGDSALYLCASSFGIDDRIHQPQHFGDGTRLSIL.

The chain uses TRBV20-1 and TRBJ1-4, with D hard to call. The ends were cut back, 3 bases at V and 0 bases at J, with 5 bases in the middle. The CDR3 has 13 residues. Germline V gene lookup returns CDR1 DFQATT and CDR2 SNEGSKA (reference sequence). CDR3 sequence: CSASRSTNEKLFF. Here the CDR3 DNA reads TGCAGTGCTAGTCGGTCAACTAATGAAAAACTGTTTTTT.

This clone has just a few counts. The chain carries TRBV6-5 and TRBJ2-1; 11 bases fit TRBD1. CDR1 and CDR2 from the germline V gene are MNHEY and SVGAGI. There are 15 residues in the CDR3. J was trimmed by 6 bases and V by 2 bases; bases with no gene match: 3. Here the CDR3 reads CASSYGTGGGNEQFF. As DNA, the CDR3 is TGTGCCAGCAGTTACGGGACAGGGGGAGGCAATGAGCAGTTCTTC.

CDR3 protein: CATSDPGQGSETQYF. The CDR3 DNA is TGTGCCACCAGTGACCCTGGACAGGGGAGCGAGACCCAGTACTTC. The V and J genes are TRBV24-1 and TRBJ2-5; the match to TRBD1 covers 9 bases. J was trimmed by 5 bases and V by 4 bases; bases with no gene match: 7. This CDR3 region has 15 residues. The germline gives CDR1 KGHDR, CDR2 SFDVKD.

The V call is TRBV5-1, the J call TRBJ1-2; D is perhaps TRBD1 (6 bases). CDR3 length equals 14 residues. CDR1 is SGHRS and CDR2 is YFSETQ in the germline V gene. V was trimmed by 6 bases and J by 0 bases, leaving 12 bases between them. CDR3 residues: CASTQGYANYGYTF. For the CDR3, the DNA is TGCGCCAGCACACAGGGATATGCTAACTATGGCTACACCTTC.

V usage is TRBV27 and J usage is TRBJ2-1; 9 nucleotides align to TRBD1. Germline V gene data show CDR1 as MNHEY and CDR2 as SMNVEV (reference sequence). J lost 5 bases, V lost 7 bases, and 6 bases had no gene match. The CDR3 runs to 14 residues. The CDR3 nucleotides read TGTGCCAGCAACCGATGGACAGGGGACAATGAGCAGTTCTTC. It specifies CASNRWTGDNEQFF.

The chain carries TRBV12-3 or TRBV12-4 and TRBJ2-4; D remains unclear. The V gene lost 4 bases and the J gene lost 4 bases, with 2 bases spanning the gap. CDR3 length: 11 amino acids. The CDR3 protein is CASSSKNIQYF. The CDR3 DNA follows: TGTGCCAGCAGTTCGAAAAACATTCAGTACTTC.

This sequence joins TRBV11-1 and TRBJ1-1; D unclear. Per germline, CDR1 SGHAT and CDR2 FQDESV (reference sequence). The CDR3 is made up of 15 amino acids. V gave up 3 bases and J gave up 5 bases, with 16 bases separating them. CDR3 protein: CASSFYRGYGTEAFF. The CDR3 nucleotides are TGTGCCAGCAGCTTTTATCGCGGATACGGTACTGAAGCTTTCTTT.

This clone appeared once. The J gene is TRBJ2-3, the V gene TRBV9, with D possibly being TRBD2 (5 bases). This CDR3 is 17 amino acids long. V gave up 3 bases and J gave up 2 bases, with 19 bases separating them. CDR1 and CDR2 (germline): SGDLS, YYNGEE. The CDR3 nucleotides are TGTGCCAGCAGCGCCGATCATGTTGAGCGGAACACAGATACGCAGTATTTT. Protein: CASSADHVERNTDTQYF.

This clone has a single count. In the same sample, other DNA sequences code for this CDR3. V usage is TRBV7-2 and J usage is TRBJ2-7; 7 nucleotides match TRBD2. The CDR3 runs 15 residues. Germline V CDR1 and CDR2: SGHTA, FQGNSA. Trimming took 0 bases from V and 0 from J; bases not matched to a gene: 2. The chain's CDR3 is CASSLAASGSYEQYF. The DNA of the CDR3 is TGTGCCAGCAGCTTAGCGGCTAGCGGCTCCTACGAGCAGTACTTC.

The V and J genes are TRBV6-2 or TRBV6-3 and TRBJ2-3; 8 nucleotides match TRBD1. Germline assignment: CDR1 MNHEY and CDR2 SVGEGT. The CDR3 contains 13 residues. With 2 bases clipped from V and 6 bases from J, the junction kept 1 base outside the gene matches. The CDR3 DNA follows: TGTGCCAGCAGTTACCAGGGGGCGGATACGCAGTATTTT. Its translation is CASSYQGADTQYF.

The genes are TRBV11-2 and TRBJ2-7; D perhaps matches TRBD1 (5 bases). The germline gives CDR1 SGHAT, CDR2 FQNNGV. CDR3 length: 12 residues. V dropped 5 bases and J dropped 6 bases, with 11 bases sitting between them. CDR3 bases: TGTGCCAGCAGCCACCTTGGGGCCGAGCAGTACTTC. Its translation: CASSHLGAEQYF.

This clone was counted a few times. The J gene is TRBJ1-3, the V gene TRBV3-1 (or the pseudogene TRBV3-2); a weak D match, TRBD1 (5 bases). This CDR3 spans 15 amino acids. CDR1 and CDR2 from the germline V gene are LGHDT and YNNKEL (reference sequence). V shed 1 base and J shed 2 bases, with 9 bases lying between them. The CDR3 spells CASSQGLGPGNTIYF. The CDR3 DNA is TGTGCCAGCAGCCAAGGGCTGGGGCCTGGAAACACCATATATTTT.

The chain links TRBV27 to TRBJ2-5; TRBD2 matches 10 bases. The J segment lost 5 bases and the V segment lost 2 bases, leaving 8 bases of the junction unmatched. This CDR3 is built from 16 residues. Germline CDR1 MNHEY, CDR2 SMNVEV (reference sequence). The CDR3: CASSLGLAVNRETQYF. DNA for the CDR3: TGTGCCAGCAGTTTAGGACTAGCGGTAAACCGGGAGACCCAGTACTTC.